These 4 T cell receptor beta chains were sequenced from one sample in a study of T-cell reconstitution after alpha-beta-depleted transplantation in children. Researchers prepared the TCRbeta library using unique molecular identifiers, the study reports. TCRdb redid the calling of the PCR reads with MiXCR, one entry per CDR3 protein. Among about 210,000 distinct CDR3 sequences, under 20% were seen once, and the ten largest hold 43%. This specimen was PBMCs, mostly from graft donor cells, taken 360 days after TCRalphabeta/CD19-depleted stem cell transplant. The receptors originated from a male patient aged 2 to 10 who had a stem cell transplant for acute lymphoblastic leukemia, so the T cells may come from the graft donor.

This clonotype was counted ten times or more. V and J are TRBV7-2 and TRBJ2-1; 9 nucleotides line up with TRBD2. This CDR3 has 15 amino acids. The germline V gene encodes CDR1 SGHTA and CDR2 FQGNSA. V lost 2 bases, J lost 3 bases, and 2 bases stayed unmatched. The chain's CDR3 is CASSLSGGNYNEQFF. As DNA, the CDR3 is TGTGCCAGCAGCTTAAGCGGGGGGAACTACAATGAGCAGTTCTTC.

At least ten counts were recorded for this clonotype. The chain recombines TRBV12-3 or TRBV12-4 with TRBJ2-2; D is unresolved. CDR3 length: 15 residues. V was cut by 2 bases and J by 0 bases, with 7 bases left in between. CDR3 DNA: TGTGCCAGCAGTTTACGGATTACGAACACCGGGGAGCTGTTTTTT. Amino acid sequence: CASSLRITNTGELFF.

This clonotype showed up just a few times. In nucleotides, the CDR3 is TGTGCCAGCAGCTCGACAGGGGGACTAAATGGCTACACCTTC. It translates to CASSSTGGLNGYTF. The gene calls are TRBV7-9 and TRBJ1-2, with 9 bases matching TRBD1. Per germline, CDR1 SEHNR and CDR2 FQNEAQ (reference sequence). The length of the CDR3 is 14 residues. V lost 4 bases and J lost 6; bases outside the gene matches: 6.

This clonotype was seen a few times. The chain joins TRBV20-1 to TRBJ2-6; perhaps TRBD2 as D (6 bases). Trimming took off 5 bases at V and 0 bases at J, with 17 bases between the two ends. CDR3 size: 17 residues. Germline V gives CDR1 DFQATT, CDR2 SNEGSKA (reference sequence). CDR3 sequence (DNA): TGCAGTGCTTGGGGGGAGTTAGGGGACTCTGGGGCCAACGTCCTGACTTTC. Residues: CSAWGELGDSGANVLTF.